Many counts were recorded for the clone carrying this TCR beta chain. Its target is not known. This specimen comes from a study of regulatory T cells in long-lasting Graves disease. General study points: Those with persistent Graves' had less TCR diversity than newly diagnosed patients.

TCR beta libraries were built with iRepertoire HTBI primers and Arm-PCR of CDR3 regions. Each CDR3 protein is one row after TCRdb ran MiXCR on the multiplex PCR reads. The sample lists some 200,000 distinct CDR3 sequences; about 19% were seen once. Germline CDR1 SEHNR, CDR2 FQNEAQ (reference sequence). Between the trimmed V and J ends, which lost 5 bases and 5 bases, there was a span of 18 bases. This CDR3 comprises 16 residues. Noted time point: newly diagnosed GD, antithyroid drugs for less than 3 months. From RNA extracted from PBMCs, the TCR library was made. This sample was also put to use in a study of T cells in Graves' hyperthyroidism and ophthalmopathy. That study reports: Graves' hyperthyroidism is called stable when ophthalmopathy does not progress within 18 months. Exclusion of a patient resulted from uncontrolled infection, other autoimmune disease, pregnancy or lactation.

Sequencing was performed on peripheral blood mononuclear cells (PBMCs), taken at new diagnosis, from a patient treated with antithyroid drugs. This chain connects TRBV7-9 to TRBJ2-2, with a tentative D call TRBD1 (6 bases). This sequence was found in a woman between 25 and 40 years old with Graves disease. CDR3 sequence reads: CASSPTGGLRTGELFF. The CDR3 DNA reads TGTGCCAGCAGCCCAACTGGGGGCTTGAGGACCGGGGAGCTGTTTTTT.